Described below is a single TCR beta chain sequence and its context. Per the germline V gene, CDR1 is MDHEN and CDR2 is SYDVKM. V shed 4 bases and J shed 1 base, with 19 bases lying between them. CDR3 length: 17 amino acids. The data were produced by immunoSEQ multiplex PCR, yet TCRdb's version contains in-frame clones alone and is incomplete. The table has under 200,000 clones, roughly 80% seen once. This record belongs to a study of blood T cell repertoires in COVID-19. The sample taken for sequencing was peripheral blood. V and J are TRBV28 and TRBJ1-1; no clear D. The receptor's source is a woman in her 70s with COVID-19, enrolled during active disease. The CDR3 DNA sequence: TGTGCCAGCAGTTCTTGGGCTACTCGGGAGGCGAACACTGAAGCTTTCTTT. Translating gives CASSSWATREANTEAFF.